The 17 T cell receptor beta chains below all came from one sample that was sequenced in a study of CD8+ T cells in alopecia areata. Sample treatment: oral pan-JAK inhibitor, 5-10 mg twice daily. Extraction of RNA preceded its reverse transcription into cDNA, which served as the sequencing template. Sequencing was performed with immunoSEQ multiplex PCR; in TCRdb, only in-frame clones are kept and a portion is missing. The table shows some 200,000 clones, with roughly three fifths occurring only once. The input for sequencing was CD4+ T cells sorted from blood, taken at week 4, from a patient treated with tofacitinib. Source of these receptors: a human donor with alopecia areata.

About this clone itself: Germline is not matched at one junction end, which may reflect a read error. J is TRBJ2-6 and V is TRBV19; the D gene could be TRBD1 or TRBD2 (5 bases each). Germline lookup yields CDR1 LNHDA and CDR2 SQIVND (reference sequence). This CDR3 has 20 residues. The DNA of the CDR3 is TGTGCCAGTAATAACATCCAGGGACGGTGGGGGAGCTCTGGGGCCAACGTCCCGACTTTC. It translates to CASNNIQGRWGSSGANVPTF.

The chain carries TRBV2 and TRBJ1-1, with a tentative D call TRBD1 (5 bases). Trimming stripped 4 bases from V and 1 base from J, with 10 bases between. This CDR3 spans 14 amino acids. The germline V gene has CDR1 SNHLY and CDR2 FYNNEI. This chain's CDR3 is CASSAQTENTEAFF. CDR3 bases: TGTGCCAGCAGTGCCCAGACAGAGAACACTGAAGCTTTCTTT.

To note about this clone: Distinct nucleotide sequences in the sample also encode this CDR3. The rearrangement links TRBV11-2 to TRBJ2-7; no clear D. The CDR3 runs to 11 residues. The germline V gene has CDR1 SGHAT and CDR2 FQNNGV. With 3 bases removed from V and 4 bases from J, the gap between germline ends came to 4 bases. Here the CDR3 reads CASSLAYEQYF. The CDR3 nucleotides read TGTGCCAGCAGCTTGGCATACGAGCAGTACTTC. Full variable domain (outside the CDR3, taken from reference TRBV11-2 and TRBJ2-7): EAGVAQSPRYKIIEKRQSVAFWCNPISGHATLYWYQQILGQGPKLLIQFQNNGVVDDSQLPKDRFSAERLKGVDSTLKIQPAKLEDSAVYLCASSLAYEQYFGPGTRLTVT.

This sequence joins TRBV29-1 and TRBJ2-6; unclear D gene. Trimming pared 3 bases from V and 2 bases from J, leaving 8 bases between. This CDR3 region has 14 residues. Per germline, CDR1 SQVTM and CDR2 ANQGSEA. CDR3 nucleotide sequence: TGCAGCGTTGATAGCTGGGCTGGGGCCAACGTCCTGACTTTC. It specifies CSVDSWAGANVLTF.

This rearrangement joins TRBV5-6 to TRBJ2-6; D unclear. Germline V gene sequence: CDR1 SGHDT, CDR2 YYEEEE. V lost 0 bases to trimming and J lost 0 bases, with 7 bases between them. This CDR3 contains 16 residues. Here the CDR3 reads CASSLEVGSGANVLTF. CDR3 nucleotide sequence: TGTGCCAGCAGCTTGGAGGTCGGCTCTGGGGCCAACGTCCTGACTTTC.

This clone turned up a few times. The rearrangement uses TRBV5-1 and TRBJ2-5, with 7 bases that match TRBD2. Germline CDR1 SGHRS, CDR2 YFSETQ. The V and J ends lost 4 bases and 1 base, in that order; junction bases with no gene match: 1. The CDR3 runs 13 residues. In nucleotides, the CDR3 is TGCGCCAGCAGCAGGGAGGGCCAAGAGACCCAGTACTTC. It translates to CASSREGQETQYF.

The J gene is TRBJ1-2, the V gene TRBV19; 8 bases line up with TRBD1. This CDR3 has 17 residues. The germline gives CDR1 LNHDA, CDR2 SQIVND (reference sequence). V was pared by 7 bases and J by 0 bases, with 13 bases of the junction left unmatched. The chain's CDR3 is CASTSWNRGASNYGYTF. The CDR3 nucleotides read TGTGCCAGTACCTCATGGAACAGGGGGGCTTCTAACTATGGCTACACCTTC.

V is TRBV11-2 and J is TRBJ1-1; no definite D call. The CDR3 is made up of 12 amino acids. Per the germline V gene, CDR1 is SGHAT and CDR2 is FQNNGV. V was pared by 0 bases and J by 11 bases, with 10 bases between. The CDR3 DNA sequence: TGTGCCAGCAGCTTAGAAGGGTTTGGGGCTTTCTTT. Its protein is CASSLEGFGAFF.

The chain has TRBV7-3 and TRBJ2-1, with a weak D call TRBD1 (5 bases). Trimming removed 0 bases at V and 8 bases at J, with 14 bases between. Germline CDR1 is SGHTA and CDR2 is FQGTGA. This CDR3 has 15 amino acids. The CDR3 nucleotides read TGTGCCAGCAGCTTAACGGCAGGGAATCGGGATGAGCAGTTCTTC. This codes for CASSLTAGNRDEQFF.

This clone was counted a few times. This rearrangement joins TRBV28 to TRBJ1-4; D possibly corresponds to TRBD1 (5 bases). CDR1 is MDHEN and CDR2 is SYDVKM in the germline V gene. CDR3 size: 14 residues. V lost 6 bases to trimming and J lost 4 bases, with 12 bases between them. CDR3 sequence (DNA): TGTGCCAGCAGGGTTGGGGGACTTAATGAAAAACTGTTTTTT. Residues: CASRVGGLNEKLFF.

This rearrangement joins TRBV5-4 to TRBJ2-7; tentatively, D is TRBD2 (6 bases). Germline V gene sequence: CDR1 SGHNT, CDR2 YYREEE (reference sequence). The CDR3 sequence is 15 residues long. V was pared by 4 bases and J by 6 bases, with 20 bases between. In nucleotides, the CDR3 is TGTGCCAGCAGCGAGACCGGGACTCCTTCGGGCGAGCAGTACTTC. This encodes CASSETGTPSGEQYF. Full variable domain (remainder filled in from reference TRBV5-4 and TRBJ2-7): ETGVTQSPTHLIKTRGQQVTLRCSSQSGHNTVSWYQQALGQGPQFIFQYYREEENGRGNFPPRFSGLQFPNYSSELNVNALELDDSALYLCASSETGTPSGEQYFGPGTRLTVT.

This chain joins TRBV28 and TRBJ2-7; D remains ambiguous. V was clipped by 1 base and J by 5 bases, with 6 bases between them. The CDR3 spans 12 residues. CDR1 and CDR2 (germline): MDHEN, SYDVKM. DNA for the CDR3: TGTGCCAGCAGTTTATTGGGCGACGAGCAGTACTTC. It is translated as CASSLLGDEQYF.

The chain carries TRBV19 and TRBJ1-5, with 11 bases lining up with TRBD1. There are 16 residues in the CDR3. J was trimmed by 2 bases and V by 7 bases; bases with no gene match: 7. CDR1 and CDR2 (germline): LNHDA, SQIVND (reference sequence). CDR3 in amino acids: CASIGQGARGNQPQHF. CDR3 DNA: TGTGCCAGTATCGGACAGGGGGCGAGAGGCAATCAGCCCCAGCATTTT.

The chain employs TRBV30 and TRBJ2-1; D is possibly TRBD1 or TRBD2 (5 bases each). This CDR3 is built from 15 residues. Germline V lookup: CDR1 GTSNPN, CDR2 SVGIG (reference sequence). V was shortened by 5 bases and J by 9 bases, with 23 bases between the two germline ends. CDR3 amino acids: CAWATVRGAKGEQFF. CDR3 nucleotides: TGTGCCTGGGCAACCGTACGGGGCGCAAAGGGTGAGCAGTTCTTC. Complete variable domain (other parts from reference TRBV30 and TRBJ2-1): SQTIHQWPATLVQPVGSPLSLECTVEGTSNPNLYWYRQAAGRGLQLLFYSVGIGQISSEVPQNLSASRPQDRQFILSSKKLLLSDSGFYLCAWATVRGAKGEQFFGPGTRLTVL.

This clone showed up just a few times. In nucleotides, the CDR3 is TGTGCCAGCAGCCCGTCAACTGGAAACACCATATATTTT. Amino acid sequence: CASSPSTGNTIYF. The V gene is TRBV11-2, the J gene TRBJ1-3; no definite D call. The CDR3 totals 13 residues. From germline, CDR1 is SGHAT and CDR2 FQNNGV. V gave up 5 bases and J gave up 2 bases, with 7 bases separating them.

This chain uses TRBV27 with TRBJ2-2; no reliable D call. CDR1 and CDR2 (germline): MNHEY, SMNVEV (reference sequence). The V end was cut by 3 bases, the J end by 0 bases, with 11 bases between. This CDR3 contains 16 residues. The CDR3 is CASSFSAAANTGELFF. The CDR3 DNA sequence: TGTGCCAGCAGTTTTTCAGCCGCAGCGAACACCGGGGAGCTGTTTTTT.

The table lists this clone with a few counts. Written as DNA, the CDR3 is TGCAGCGTTTCGACACCTAATAGCATTCAGTACTTC. Its protein product is CSVSTPNSIQYF. The chain uses TRBV29-1 and TRBJ2-4; D gene ambiguous. Germline V gene sequence: CDR1 SQVTM, CDR2 ANQGSEA. This CDR3 has 12 residues. The V end was cut by 5 bases, the J end by 9 bases, with 14 bases between.